The 5 T cell receptor beta chains below all came from one sample that was sequenced in a study of blood T cell repertoires in COVID-19. Sequencing was performed with immunoSEQ multiplex PCR; in TCRdb, only in-frame clones are kept and a portion is missing. The sample comprises more than 200,000 clones, roughly 86% of which are singletons, and under 2% rests with the top ten. Source material: PBMCs or T cells enriched from blood (not recorded which). The receptor source for this set is a woman between 50 and 59 years old who had recovered from COVID-19.

This clone was found once. This same CDR3 is encoded by further DNA sequences in the sample. The V and J genes are TRBV2 and TRBJ2-2; 13 bases map to TRBD2. V lost 6 bases to trimming and J lost 6 bases; unmatched junction nucleotides: 1. Germline loops: CDR1 SNHLY, CDR2 FYNNEI. The CDR3 spans 14 residues. CDR3 amino acids: CASRLAGGAGELFF. The CDR3 region has the DNA TGTGCCAGCAGACTAGCGGGAGGGGCCGGGGAGCTGTTTTTT.

The V call is TRBV6-2 or TRBV6-3, the J call TRBJ2-7; possibly TRBD2 for D (6 bases). Germline CDR1 is MNHEY and CDR2 is SVGEGT. V lost 4 bases and J lost 6, with 19 bases in between. The CDR3 is 15 amino acids. The DNA for the CDR3 is TGTGCCAGCAGTTCTACCGGGAGAAAATCGGCCGAGCAGTACTTC. The encoded protein is CASSSTGRKSAEQYF.

This chain joins TRBV12-3 or TRBV12-4 and TRBJ1-1, with D possibly TRBD1 on 6 matching bases. This CDR3 is 13 amino acids long. The V end lost 6 bases, the J end lost 9 bases, and 17 bases lay between the germline ends. The CDR3 region is CASSSTGTSKAFF. DNA of the CDR3: TGTGCCAGCAGCTCAACCGGGACATCGAAAGCTTTCTTT.

This chain joins TRBV27 and TRBJ2-7; possible D gene TRBD2, 5 bases. V was pared by 10 bases and J by 2 bases, with 21 bases between. The CDR3 runs 15 residues. Germline V gene sequence: CDR1 MNHEY, CDR2 SMNVEV (reference sequence). CDR3 region: CATGGLWTFPYEQYF. The CDR3 bases are TGTGCCACCGGCGGATTGTGGACTTTCCCCTACGAGCAGTACTTC.

This clone was picked up a small number of times. The chain couples TRBV30 to TRBJ2-7; no clear D. V shed 0 bases and J shed 1 base, with 7 bases lying between them. The CDR3 is 13 amino acids. Germline V gives CDR1 GTSNPN, CDR2 SVGIG (reference sequence). The CDR3 here is CAWSVRGSYEQYF. CDR3 nucleotides: TGTGCCTGGAGTGTACGAGGTTCCTACGAGCAGTACTTC.